Below are 23 T cell receptor beta chains sequenced from a single sample in a study of blood T cell repertoires in COVID-19. Produced via immunoSEQ multiplex PCR; TCRdb's table is partial and in-frame only. Here the sample spans fewer than 65,000 clones, approximately 85% being singletons. Sequencing input: peripheral blood. The receptor source for this set is a man aged 60-69 years with acute or convalescent COVID-19.

V and J are TRBV18 and TRBJ2-3, with 9 bases fitting TRBD1. This CDR3 spans 15 amino acids. Germline V lookup: CDR1 KGHSH, CDR2 LQKENI. V lost 2 bases and J lost 3; bases outside the gene matches: 3. The CDR3 is CASSPTTGGTDTQYF. CDR3 sequence (DNA): TGTGCCAGCTCACCAACGACAGGGGGGACAGATACGCAGTATTTT.

This rearrangement joins TRBV7-9 to TRBJ1-2; 8 bases agree with TRBD1. Looked up from germline, CDR1 is SEHNR and CDR2 is FQNEAQ (reference sequence). Trimming at V came to 5 bases and at J to 6 bases, leaving 5 bases not matched to a gene. The CDR3 covers 13 residues. CDR3 in DNA: TGTGCCAGCAGCCCGGACAGGGAGAATGGCTACACCTTC. This gives the protein CASSPDRENGYTF.

The chain carries TRBV7-2 and TRBJ1-1, with 11 positions matching TRBD1. Losses at the gene ends were 3 bases for V and 8 bases for J; bases not matched to a gene: 2. Looked up from germline, CDR1 is SGHTA and CDR2 is FQGNSA. This CDR3 spans 13 amino acids. CDR3 in amino acids: CASSFGQGAEAFF. The CDR3 nucleotides read TGTGCCAGCAGCTTTGGACAGGGGGCCGAAGCTTTCTTT.

V usage is TRBV6-1 and J usage is TRBJ1-2; 9 bases agree with TRBD1. The trim removed 2 bases at V and 5 bases at J, leaving 6 bases unmatched. Germline V gene lookup returns CDR1 MNHNS and CDR2 SASEGT. There are 15 residues in the CDR3. CDR3 amino acids: CASSEMDRGRYGYTF. In DNA form, the CDR3 reads TGTGCCAGCAGTGAAATGGACAGGGGAAGGTATGGCTACACCTTC.

V and J are TRBV5-8 and TRBJ1-1; D remains unclear. Trimming stripped 0 bases from V and 1 base from J, with 7 bases between. Germline CDR1 SGHTS, CDR2 YDEGEE. The length of the CDR3 is 14 residues. The CDR3 region has the DNA TGTGCCAGCAGCTTGGAAAGCGGGAACACTGAAGCTTTCTTT. Its protein product is CASSLESGNTEAFF.

In its sample, this clone was seen a few times. V and J are TRBV21-1 and TRBJ1-1. TRBV21-1 is flagged as a pseudogene. This CDR3 has 12 residues. In DNA, the CDR3 is TGTGCCAGCAACTCGCCGTGCGGGGAAGCTTTCTTT. Protein sequence: CASNSPCGEAFF.

The chain joins TRBV7-9 to TRBJ2-3; TRBD1 might be the D (6 bases). Trimming removed 5 bases at V and 2 bases at J, with 14 bases between. This CDR3 contains 15 residues. The germline CDR1 and CDR2 sequences are SEHNR and FQNEAQ (reference sequence). The CDR3 protein is CASSQGTGFTDTQYF. For the CDR3, the DNA is TGTGCCAGCAGCCAGGGGACCGGATTCACAGATACGCAGTATTTT.

The chain recombines TRBV2 with TRBJ2-7; 11 nucleotides agree with TRBD2. Unmatched junction bases numbered 5, after V lost 6 bases and J lost 1 base. CDR1 SNHLY and CDR2 FYNNEI come from the germline V gene. This CDR3 region has 15 residues. CDR3 in DNA: TGTGCCAGCAGAGAGTCTAGCGGGAGGTCCTACGAGCAGTACTTC. It translates to CASRESSGRSYEQYF.

V gene TRBV7-9 combines with J gene TRBJ2-3; TRBD2 matches at 7 bases. With 4 bases clipped from V and 0 bases from J, the junction kept 10 bases outside the gene matches. CDR3 length: 17 amino acids. Per the germline V gene, CDR1 is SEHNR and CDR2 is FQNEAQ (reference sequence). The CDR3 bases are TGTGCCAGCAGCTACCGCCAGGCGGGAGAGAGCACAGATACGCAGTATTTT. The encoded protein is CASSYRQAGESTDTQYF.

This chain joins TRBV29-1 and TRBJ2-2; 7 bases fit TRBD2. Germline V gene sequence: CDR1 SQVTM, CDR2 ANQGSEA. The CDR3 is 14 amino acids. The CDR3, as DNA: TGCAGGACCGGGGGGACCGCGGGCACCGGGGAGCTGTTTTTT. Protein sequence: CRTGGTAGTGELFF.

The CDR3 DNA follows: TGTGCCAGCACCTCCGGGACAGGGGTCTACAATGAGCAGTTCTTC. It is translated as CASTSGTGVYNEQFF. The V and J genes are TRBV5-6 and TRBJ2-1, with 10 bases aligning to TRBD1. The V and J ends lost 6 bases and 3 bases, in that order; junction bases with no gene match: 6. The length of the CDR3 is 15 residues. CDR1 is SGHDT and CDR2 is YYEEEE in the germline V gene.

The genes are TRBV5-4 and TRBJ2-7, with 9 bases aligning to TRBD1. Trimming took 4 bases from V and 9 from J; bases not matched to a gene: 8. This CDR3 region has 13 residues. The V gene's germline CDR1 is SGHNT and CDR2 YYREEE (reference sequence). CDR3 bases: TGTGCCAGCAGCCGGGACAGGGATAGGGTGCAGTACTTC. Its translation is CASSRDRDRVQYF.

The chain combines TRBV18 with TRBJ2-1, with D possibly being TRBD2 (6 bases). The CDR3 has 15 residues. From germline, CDR1 is KGHSH and CDR2 LQKENI. Trimming took off 4 bases at V and 2 bases at J, with 12 bases between the two ends. The CDR3 loop reads CASSQSGGPYNEQFF. The CDR3 DNA follows: TGTGCCAGCTCACAGTCTGGAGGGCCCTACAATGAGCAGTTCTTC.

This chain uses TRBV19 with TRBJ2-7; D may be TRBD2 (6 bases). The CDR3 is made up of 17 amino acids. Germline V gene lookup returns CDR1 LNHDA and CDR2 SQIVND (reference sequence). V lost 7 bases, J lost 5 bases, and 27 bases lay in between. The chain's CDR3 is CASTPTGGEDSSHEQYF. For the CDR3, the DNA is TGTGCCAGTACCCCTACCGGGGGTGAGGACTCTTCCCACGAGCAGTACTTC.

The V call is TRBV5-6, the J call TRBJ2-3, with TRBD1 matching 7 bases. The CDR3 is 14 residues long. Germline CDR1 is SGHDT and CDR2 is YYEEEE. The junction had 5 bases not matched to a gene; V was cut back by 3 bases and J by 4 bases. The CDR3 sequence: CASSSGTVPDTQYF. In DNA form, the CDR3 reads TGTGCCAGCAGCTCGGGGACAGTTCCAGATACGCAGTATTTT.

The chain couples TRBV12-3 or TRBV12-4 to TRBJ1-2, with a possible D match to TRBD1 (6 bases). This CDR3 region has 13 residues. Trimming stripped 5 bases from V and 4 bases from J, with 11 bases between. This CDR3 is CASSPQGSYGYTF. The CDR3 bases are TGTGCCAGCAGTCCGCAGGGGTCCTATGGCTACACCTTC.

The J gene is TRBJ2-3, the V gene TRBV20-1, with unresolved D. V lost 3 bases to trimming and J lost 1 base, with 14 bases between them. The CDR3 extends over 15 amino acids. CDR1 DFQATT and CDR2 SNEGSKA come from the germline V gene (reference sequence). Here the CDR3 DNA reads TGCAGTGCTAGTGATCGCGTAGAGGGCACAGATACGCAGTATTTT. Protein: CSASDRVEGTDTQYF.

In its sample, this clone was seen once. The chain employs TRBV11-2 and TRBJ2-3, with D perhaps TRBD2 (6 bases). Trimming shortened V by 10 bases and J by 0 bases, and 14 bases separated the two germline ends. CDR3 length: 14 amino acids. Germline assignment: CDR1 SGHAT and CDR2 FQNNGV. CDR3: CATRGLGSTDTQYF. The CDR3 DNA reads TGTGCCACCCGGGGACTGGGTAGCACAGATACGCAGTATTTT.

This clone was seen a few times. The chain joins TRBV6-1 to TRBJ1-1; D not certain. V lost 0 bases and J 1 base, leaving 12 bases between the germline ends. CDR1 is MNHNS and CDR2 is SASEGT in the germline V gene. This CDR3 is built from 16 residues. The CDR3 here is CASSEALRSRNTEAFF. The DNA of the CDR3 is TGTGCCAGCAGTGAAGCGCTTCGGAGTAGGAACACTGAAGCTTTCTTT.

This chain connects TRBV5-1 to TRBJ2-7, with 11 positions matching TRBD1. CDR1 is SGHRS and CDR2 is YFSETQ in the germline V gene. The length of the CDR3 is 15 residues. The V and J ends lost 1 base and 6 bases, in that order; junction bases with no gene match: 6. CDR3 sequence (DNA): TGCGCCAGCAGCTTGATGGGACAGGGGGATCGCGAGCAGTACTTC. This encodes CASSLMGQGDREQYF.

The chain combines TRBV5-1 with TRBJ1-2; 9 nucleotides agree with TRBD1. J gave up 7 bases and V 3 bases, and 4 bases lay outside the gene matches. CDR1 and CDR2 from the germline V gene are SGHRS and YFSETQ. The CDR3 consists of 13 residues. In DNA, the CDR3 is TGCGCCAGCAGCTGGGACAGGGCCCGTGGCTACACCTTC. Translation: CASSWDRARGYTF.

The J gene is TRBJ2-3, the V gene TRBV25-1; no clear D. The CDR3 sequence is 13 residues long. Trimming cost V 1 base and J 1 base, with 3 bases left between them. Looked up from germline, CDR1 is MGHDK and CDR2 is SYGVNS. CDR3 in amino acids: CASSEFGTDTQYF. The CDR3 DNA is TGTGCCAGCAGTGAATTCGGCACAGATACGCAGTATTTT.

Regarding this clone: This specimen includes other DNA sequences encoding the same CDR3. V and J are TRBV10-1 and TRBJ1-6; no clear D. This CDR3 is 13 amino acids long. V was shortened by 3 bases and J by 9 bases, with 9 bases between the two germline ends. The V gene's germline CDR1 is WNHNN and CDR2 SYGVQD (reference sequence). CDR3 region: CASSDGTRSPLHF. The CDR3 DNA reads as TGCGCCAGCAGTGACGGTACTCGTTCACCCCTCCACTTT.